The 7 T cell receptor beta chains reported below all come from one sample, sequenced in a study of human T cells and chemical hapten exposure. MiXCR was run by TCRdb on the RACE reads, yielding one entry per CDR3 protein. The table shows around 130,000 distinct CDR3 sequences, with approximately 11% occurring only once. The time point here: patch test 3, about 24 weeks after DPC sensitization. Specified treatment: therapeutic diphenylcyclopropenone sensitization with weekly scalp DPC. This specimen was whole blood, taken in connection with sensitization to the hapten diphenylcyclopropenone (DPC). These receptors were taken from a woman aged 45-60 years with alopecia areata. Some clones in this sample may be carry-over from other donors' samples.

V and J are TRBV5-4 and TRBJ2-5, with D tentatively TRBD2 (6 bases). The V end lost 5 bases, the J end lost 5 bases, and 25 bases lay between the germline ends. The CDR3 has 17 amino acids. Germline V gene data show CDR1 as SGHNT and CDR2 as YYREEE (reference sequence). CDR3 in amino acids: CASSKRPGTGIGETQYF. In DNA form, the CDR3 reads TGTGCCAGCAGTAAGCGTCCCGGGACTGGGATCGGGGAGACCCAGTACTTC. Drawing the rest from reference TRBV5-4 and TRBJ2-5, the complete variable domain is ETGVTQSPTHLIKTRGQQVTLRCSSQSGHNTVSWYQQALGQGPQFIFQYYREEENGRGNFPPRFSGLQFPNYSSELNVNALELDDSALYLCASSKRPGTGIGETQYFGPGTRLLVL.

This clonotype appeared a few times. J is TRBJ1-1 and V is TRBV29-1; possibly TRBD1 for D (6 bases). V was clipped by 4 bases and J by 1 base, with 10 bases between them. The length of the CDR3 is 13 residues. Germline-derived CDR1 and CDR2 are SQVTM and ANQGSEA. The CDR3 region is CSVVVGANTEAFF. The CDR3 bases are TGCAGCGTTGTAGTGGGGGCGAACACTGAAGCTTTCTTT.

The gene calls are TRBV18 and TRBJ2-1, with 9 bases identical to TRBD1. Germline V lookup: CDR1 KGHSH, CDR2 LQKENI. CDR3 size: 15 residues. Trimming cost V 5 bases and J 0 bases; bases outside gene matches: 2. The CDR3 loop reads CASSNRGLSYNEQFF. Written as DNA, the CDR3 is TGTGCCAGCTCAAACAGGGGGCTCTCCTACAATGAGCAGTTCTTC.

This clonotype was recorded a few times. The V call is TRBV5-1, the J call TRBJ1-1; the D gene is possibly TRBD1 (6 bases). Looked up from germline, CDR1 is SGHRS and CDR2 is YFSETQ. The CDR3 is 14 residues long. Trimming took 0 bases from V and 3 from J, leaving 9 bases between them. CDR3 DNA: TGCGCCAGCAGCTTGGCCCCAGGGGACACTGAAGCTTTCTTT. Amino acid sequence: CASSLAPGDTEAFF.

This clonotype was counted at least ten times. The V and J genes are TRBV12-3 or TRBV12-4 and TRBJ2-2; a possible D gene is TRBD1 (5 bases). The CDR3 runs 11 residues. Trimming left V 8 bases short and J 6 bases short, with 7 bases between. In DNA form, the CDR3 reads TGTGCCAGCGCAGGGCCCGGGGAGCTGTTTTTT. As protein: CASAGPGELFF.

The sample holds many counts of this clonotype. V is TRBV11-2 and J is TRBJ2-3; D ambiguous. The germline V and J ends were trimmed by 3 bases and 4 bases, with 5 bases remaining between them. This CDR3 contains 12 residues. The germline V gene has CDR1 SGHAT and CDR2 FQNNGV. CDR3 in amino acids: CASSLTSDTQYF. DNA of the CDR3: TGTGCCAGCAGCTTGACGTCAGATACGCAGTATTTT.

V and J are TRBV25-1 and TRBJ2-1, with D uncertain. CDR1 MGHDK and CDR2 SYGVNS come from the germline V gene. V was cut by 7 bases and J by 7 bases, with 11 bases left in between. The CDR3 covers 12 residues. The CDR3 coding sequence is TGTGCCAGCACCCGGGTTGGGAATGAGCAGTTCTTC. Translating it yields CASTRVGNEQFF.